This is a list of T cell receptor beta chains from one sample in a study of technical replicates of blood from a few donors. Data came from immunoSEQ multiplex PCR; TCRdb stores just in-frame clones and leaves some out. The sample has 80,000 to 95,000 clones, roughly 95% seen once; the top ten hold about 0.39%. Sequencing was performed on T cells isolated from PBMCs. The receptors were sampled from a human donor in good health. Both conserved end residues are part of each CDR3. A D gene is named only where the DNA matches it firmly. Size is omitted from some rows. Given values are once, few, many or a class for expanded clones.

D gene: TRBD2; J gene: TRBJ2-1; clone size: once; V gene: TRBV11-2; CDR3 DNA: TGTGCCAGCAGCCTAGCGGGAGACTACAATGAGCAGTTCTTC; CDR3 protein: CASSLAGDYNEQFF
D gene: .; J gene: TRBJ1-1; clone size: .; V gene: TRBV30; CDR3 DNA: TGTGCCTGGAGTCTAGGGGACACTAACACTGAAGCTTTCTTT; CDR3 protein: CAWSLGDTNTEAFF
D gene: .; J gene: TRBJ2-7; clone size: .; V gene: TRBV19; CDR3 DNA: TGTGCCAGTAGTATAGTGACAGGCTACGAGCAGTACTTC; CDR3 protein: CASSIVTGYEQYF
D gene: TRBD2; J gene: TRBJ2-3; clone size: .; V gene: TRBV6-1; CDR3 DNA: TGTGCCAGCAGTCCCCTAGCGGGTCGGGGGGATACGCAGTATTTT; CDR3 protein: CASSPLAGRGDTQYF
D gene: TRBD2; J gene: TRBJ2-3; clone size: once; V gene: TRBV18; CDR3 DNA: TGTGCCAGCTCACCATACACTAGCGGGAGTACTAGCACAGATACGCAGTATTTT; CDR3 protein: CASSPYTSGSTSTDTQYF
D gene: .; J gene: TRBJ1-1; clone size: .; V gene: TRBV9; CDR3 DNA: TGTGCCAGCAGCGTAGACAGGAACACTGAAGCTTTCTTT; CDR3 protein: CASSVDRNTEAFF
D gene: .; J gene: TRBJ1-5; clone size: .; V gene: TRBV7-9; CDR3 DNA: TGTGCCAGCAGCTTAGAAGGGGCGAGCAATCAGCCCCAGCATTTT; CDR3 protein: CASSLEGASNQPQHF
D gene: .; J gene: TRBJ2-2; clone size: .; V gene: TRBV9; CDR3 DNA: TGTGCCAGCAGCGTAGGACTGATGAACACCGGGGAGCTGTTTTTT; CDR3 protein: CASSVGLMNTGELFF
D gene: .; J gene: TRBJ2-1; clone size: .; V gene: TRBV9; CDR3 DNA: TGTGCCAGCAGCGTCTTACAGGGTTCCTACAATGAGCAGTTCTTC; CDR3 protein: CASSVLQGSYNEQFF
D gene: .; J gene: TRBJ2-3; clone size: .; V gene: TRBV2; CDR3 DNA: TGTGCCAGCACCCGACTAGACACAGATACGCAGTATTTT; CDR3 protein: CASTRLDTDTQYF
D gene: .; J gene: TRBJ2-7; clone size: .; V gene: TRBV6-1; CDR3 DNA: TGTGCCAGCAGTGAAGCTACACTACAGGGTGCCGTTTACGAGCAGTACTTC; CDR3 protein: CASSEATLQGAVYEQYF
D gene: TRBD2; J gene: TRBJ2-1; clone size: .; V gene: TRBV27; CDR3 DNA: TGTGCCAGCAGTTTATCTGCAGGACTAGCGGGGGCGTGGGAGCAGTTCTTC; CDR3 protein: CASSLSAGLAGAWEQFF
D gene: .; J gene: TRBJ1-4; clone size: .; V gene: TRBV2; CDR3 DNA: TGTGCCAGCAGTGACTTAGGGGACCAGGGAGGGAGTAGTGAAAAACTGTTTTTT; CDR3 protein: CASSDLGDQGGSSEKLFF
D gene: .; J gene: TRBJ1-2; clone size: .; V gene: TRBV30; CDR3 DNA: TGTGCCTGGGAGAATGGGGCGGTGAACTATGGCTACACCTTC; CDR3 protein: CAWENGAVNYGYTF
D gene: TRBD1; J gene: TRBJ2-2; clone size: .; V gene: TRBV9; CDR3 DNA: TGTGCCAGCAGCCTACGTGGGGACAGCACGATACGAGCCGCCGGGGAGCTGTTTTTT; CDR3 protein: CASSLRGDSTIRAAGELFF
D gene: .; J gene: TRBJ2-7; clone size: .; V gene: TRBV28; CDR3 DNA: TGTGCCAGCAGCCTTCCCCAGGGAACATCCTACGAGCAGTACTTC; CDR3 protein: CASSLPQGTSYEQYF
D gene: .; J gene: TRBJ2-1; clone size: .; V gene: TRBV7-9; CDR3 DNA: TGTGCCAGCAGCAGCTTAAATGAGCAGTTCTTC; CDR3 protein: CASSSLNEQFF
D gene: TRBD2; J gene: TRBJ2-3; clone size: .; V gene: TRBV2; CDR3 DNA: TGTGCCAGCACGGAGTGGCTAGCGGGAAGCACAGATACGCAGTATTTT; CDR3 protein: CASTEWLAGSTDTQYF
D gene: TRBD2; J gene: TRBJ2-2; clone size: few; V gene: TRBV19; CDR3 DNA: TGTGCCAGTAGTATAAGAGGCGGGAGTAGCACCGGGGAGCTGTTTTTT; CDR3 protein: CASSIRGGSSTGELFF
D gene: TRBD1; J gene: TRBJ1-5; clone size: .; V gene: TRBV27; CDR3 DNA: TGTGCCAGCAGTTTTGACAGGGGAAGCAATCAGCCCCAGCATTTT; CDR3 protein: CASSFDRGSNQPQHF
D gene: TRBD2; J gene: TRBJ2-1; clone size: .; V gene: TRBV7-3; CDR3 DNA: TGTGCCAGCAGCTTAATGGCTAGCGGGTGGGGGGGTGAGCAGTTCTTC; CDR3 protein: CASSLMASGWGGEQFF